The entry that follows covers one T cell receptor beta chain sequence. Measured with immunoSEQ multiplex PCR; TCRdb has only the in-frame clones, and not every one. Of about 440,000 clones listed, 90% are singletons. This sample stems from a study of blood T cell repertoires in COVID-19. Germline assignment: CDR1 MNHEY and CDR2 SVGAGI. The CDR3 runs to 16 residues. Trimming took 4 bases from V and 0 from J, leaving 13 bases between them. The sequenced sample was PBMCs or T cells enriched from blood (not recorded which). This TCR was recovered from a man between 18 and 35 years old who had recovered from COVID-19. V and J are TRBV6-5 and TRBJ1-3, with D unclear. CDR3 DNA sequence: TGTGCCAGCAGTTTCAGCGGTATGCGCTCTGGAAACACCATATATTTT. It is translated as CASSFSGMRSGNTIYF.